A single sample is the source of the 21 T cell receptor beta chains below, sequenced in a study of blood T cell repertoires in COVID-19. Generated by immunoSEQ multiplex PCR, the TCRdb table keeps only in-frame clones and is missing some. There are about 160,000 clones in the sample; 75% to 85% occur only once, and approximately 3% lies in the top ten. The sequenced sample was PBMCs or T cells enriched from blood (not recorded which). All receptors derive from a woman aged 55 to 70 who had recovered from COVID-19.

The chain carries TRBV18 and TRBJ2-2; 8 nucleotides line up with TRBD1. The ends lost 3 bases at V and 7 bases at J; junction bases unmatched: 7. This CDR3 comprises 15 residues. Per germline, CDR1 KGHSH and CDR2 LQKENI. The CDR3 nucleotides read TGTGCCAGCTCACCTACAGGGGGAACGGACGGGGAGCTGTTTTTT. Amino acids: CASSPTGGTDGELFF.

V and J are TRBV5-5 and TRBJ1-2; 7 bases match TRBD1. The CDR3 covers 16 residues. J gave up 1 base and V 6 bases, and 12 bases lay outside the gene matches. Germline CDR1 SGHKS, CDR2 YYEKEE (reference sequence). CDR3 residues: CASTLQGSLFNYGYTF. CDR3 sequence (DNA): TGTGCCAGCACCCTACAGGGGTCTCTATTTAACTATGGCTACACCTTC.

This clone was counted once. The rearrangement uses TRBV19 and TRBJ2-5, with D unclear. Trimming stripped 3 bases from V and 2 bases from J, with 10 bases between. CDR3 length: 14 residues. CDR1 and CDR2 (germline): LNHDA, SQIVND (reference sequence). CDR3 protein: CASSIDPGQETQYF. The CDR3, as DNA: TGTGCCAGTAGTATCGATCCCGGGCAAGAGACCCAGTACTTC.

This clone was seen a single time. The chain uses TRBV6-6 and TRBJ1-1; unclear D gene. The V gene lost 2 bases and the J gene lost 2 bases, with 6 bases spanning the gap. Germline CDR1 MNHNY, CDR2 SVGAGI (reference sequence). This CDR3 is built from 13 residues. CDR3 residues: CASSYNKNTEAFF. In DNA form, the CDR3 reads TGTGCCAGCAGTTACAACAAAAACACTGAAGCTTTCTTT.

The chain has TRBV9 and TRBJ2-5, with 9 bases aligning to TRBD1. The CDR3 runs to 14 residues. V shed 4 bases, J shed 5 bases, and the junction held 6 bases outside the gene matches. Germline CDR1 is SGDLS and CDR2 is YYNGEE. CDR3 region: CASSLQGARETQYF. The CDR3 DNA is TGTGCCAGCAGCTTACAGGGGGCGCGGGAGACCCAGTACTTC.

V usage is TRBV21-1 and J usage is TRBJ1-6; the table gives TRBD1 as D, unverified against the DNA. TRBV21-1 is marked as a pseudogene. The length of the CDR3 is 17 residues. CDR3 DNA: TGTGCCAGCAGCAAAGATAGACAGGGCTCAAGGAATTCACCCCTCCACTTT. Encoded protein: CASSKDRQGSRNSPLHF.

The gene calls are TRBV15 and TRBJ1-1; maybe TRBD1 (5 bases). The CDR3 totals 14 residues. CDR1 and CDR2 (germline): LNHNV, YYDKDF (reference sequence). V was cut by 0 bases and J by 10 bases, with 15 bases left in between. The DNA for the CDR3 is TGTGCCACCAGCAGAGATTCGATCAGGGATCGAGCTTTCTTT. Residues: CATSRDSIRDRAFF.

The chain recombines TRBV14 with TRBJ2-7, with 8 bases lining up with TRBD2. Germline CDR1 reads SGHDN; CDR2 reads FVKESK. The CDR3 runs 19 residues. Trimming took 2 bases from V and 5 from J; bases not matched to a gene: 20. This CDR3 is CASSQLSPTRGVLVNEQYF. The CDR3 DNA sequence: TGTGCCAGCAGCCAACTCTCCCCGACGCGGGGGGTCCTTGTCAACGAGCAGTACTTC.

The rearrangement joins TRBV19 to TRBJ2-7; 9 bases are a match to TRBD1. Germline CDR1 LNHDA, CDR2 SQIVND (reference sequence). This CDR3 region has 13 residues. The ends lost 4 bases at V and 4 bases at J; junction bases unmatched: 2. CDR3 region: CASSTGQGYEQYF. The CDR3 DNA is TGTGCCAGTAGTACAGGACAGGGGTACGAGCAGTACTTC.

The CDR3 DNA is TGTGCCACCAGCAGAGATGTCAGGACAGGCGGAACTGAAGCTTTCTTT. Translation gives CATSRDVRTGGTEAFF. The chain carries TRBV15 and TRBJ1-1; TRBD1 aligns across 7 bases. The CDR3 is 16 amino acids. Trimming removed 0 bases from V and 5 bases from J; junction bases left unmatched: 9. Germline V CDR1 and CDR2: LNHNV, YYDKDF (reference sequence).

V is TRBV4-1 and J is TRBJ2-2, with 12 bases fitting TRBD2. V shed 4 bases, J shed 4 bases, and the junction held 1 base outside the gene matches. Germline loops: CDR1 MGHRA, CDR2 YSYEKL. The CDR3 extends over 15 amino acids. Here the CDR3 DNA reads TGCGCCAGCAGCCTGGGACTAGCGGGCACCGGGGAGCTGTTTTTT. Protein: CASSLGLAGTGELFF.

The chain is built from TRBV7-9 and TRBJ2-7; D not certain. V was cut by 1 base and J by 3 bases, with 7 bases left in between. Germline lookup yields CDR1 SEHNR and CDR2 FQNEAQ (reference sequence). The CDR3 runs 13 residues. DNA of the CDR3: TGTGCCAGCAGCTTAGACAACTACTACGAGCAGTACTTC. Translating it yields CASSLDNYYEQYF.

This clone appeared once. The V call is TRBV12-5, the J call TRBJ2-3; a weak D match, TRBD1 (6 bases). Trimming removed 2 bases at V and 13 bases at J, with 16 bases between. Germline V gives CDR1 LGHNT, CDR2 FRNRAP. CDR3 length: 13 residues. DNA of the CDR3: TGTGCTAGTGGTTTGAAACTCGGGACATTCGAGTATTTT. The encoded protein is CASGLKLGTFEYF.

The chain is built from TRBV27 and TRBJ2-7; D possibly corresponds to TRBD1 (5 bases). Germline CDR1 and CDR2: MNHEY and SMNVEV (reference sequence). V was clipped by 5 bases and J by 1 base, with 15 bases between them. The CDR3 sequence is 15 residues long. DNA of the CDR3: TGTGCCAGCAGTGTACAGGAAGGATTGTCCTACGAGCAGTACTTC. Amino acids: CASSVQEGLSYEQYF.

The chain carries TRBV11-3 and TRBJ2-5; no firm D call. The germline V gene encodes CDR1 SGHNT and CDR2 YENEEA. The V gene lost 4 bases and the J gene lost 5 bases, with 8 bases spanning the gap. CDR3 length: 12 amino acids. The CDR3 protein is CASSSSSETQYF. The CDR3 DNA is TGTGCCAGCAGCTCGAGTTCGGAGACCCAGTACTTC.

The CDR3 nucleotides are TGTGCCAGCAGTTTTCTTGAGAACACCATATATTTT. This translates into CASSFLENTIYF. J is TRBJ1-3 and V is TRBV12-3 or TRBV12-4, with D unresolved. V was cut by 3 bases and J by 7 bases, with 7 bases left in between. This CDR3 region has 12 residues.

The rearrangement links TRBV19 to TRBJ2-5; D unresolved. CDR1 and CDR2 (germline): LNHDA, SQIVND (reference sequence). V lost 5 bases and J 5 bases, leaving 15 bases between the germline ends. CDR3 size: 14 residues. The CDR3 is CASSVGSEAETQYF. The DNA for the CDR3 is TGTGCCAGTAGTGTAGGGTCCGAGGCGGAGACCCAGTACTTC.

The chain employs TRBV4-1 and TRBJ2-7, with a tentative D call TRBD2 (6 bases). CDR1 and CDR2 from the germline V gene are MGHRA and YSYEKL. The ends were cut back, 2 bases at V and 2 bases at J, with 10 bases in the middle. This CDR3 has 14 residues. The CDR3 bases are TGCGCCAGCAGCCAACGCGGGACTGCCTACGAGCAGTACTTC. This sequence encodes CASSQRGTAYEQYF.

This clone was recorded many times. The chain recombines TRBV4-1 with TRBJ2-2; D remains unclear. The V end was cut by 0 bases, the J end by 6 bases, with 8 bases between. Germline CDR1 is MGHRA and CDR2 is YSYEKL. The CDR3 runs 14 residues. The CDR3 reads CASSQDLSSGELFF. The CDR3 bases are TGCGCCAGCAGCCAAGATCTGTCGTCCGGGGAGCTGTTTTTT.

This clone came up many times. The CDR3 DNA follows: TGTGCCAGCAGGTCGCCGAGGGGGGGAGTGGGAGCTTTCTTT. Translated, it gives CASRSPRGGVGAFF. The rearrangement joins TRBV2 to TRBJ1-1, with a weak D call TRBD1 (6 bases). CDR1 SNHLY and CDR2 FYNNEI come from the germline V gene. The V end lost 6 bases, the J end lost 10 bases, and 21 bases lay between the germline ends. The CDR3 has 14 residues.

The CDR3 sequence: CASSEVDRTNYGYTF. The CDR3 nucleotides read TGTGCCAGCAGTGAAGTGGACAGGACTAACTATGGCTACACCTTC. This chain joins TRBV2 and TRBJ1-2; 7 bases line up with TRBD1. Germline values: CDR1 SNHLY, CDR2 FYNNEI. CDR3 length: 15 residues. J gave up 0 bases and V 1 base, and 2 bases lay outside the gene matches.